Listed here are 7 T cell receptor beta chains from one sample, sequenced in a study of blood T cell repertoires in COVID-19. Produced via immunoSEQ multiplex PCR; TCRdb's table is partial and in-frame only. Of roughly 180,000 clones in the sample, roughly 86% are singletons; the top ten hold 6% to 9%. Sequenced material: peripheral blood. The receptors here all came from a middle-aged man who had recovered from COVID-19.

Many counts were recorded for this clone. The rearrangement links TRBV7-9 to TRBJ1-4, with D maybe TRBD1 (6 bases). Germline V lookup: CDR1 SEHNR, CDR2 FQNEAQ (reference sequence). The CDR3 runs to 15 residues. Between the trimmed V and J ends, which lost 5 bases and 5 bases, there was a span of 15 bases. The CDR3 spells CASSPQGLGNEKLFF. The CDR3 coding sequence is TGTGCCAGCAGCCCGCAGGGGTTAGGGAATGAAAAACTGTTTTTT.

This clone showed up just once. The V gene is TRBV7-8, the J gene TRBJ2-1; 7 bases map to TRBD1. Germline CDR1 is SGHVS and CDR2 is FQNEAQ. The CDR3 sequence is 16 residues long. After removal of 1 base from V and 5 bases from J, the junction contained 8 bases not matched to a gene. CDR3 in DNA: TGTGCCAGCAGCTTAGTAGGGGGCGCGGTCCACAATGAGCAGTTCTTC. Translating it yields CASSLVGGAVHNEQFF.

The chain's CDR3 is CASGPTEVTNYGYTF. CDR3 in DNA: TGTGCCAGCGGCCCCACAGAAGTTACTAACTATGGCTACACCTTC. The chain carries TRBV27 and TRBJ1-2; D is ambiguous. V was trimmed by 8 bases and J by 0 bases, leaving 16 bases between them. Germline V CDR1 and CDR2: MNHEY, SMNVEV (reference sequence). This CDR3 spans 15 amino acids.

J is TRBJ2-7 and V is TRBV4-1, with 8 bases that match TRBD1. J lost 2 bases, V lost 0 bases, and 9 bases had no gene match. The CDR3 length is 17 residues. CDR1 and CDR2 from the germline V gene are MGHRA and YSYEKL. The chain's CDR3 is CASSQEDGWDRTYEQYF. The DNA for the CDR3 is TGCGCCAGCAGCCAAGAAGACGGCTGGGACAGGACCTACGAGCAGTACTTC.

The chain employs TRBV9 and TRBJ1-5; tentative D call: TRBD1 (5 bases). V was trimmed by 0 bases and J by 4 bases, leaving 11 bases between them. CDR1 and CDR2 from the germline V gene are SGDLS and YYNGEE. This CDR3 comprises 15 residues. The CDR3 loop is CASSVGGLQNQPQHF. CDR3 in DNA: TGTGCCAGCAGCGTAGGGGGACTGCAAAATCAGCCCCAGCATTTT.

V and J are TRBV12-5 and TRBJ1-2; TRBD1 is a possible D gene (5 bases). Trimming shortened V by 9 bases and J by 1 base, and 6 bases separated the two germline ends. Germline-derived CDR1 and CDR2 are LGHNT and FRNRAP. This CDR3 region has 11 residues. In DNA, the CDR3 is TGTGCTAGGGACAATAACTATGGCTACACCTTC. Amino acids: CARDNNYGYTF.

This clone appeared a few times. The CDR3: CASSVAGGAGGEKLFF. The CDR3 DNA sequence: TGTGCCAGCAGCGTAGCGGGGGGCGCGGGGGGTGAAAAACTGTTTTTT. J is TRBJ1-4 and V is TRBV9; TRBD1 is a possible D gene (6 bases). Germline loops: CDR1 SGDLS, CDR2 YYNGEE. The CDR3 has 16 amino acids. Between the trimmed V and J ends, which lost 0 bases and 7 bases, there was a span of 16 bases.